Listed below are T cell receptor beta chains from one sample, sequenced in a study of technical replicates of blood from several donors. The data were produced by immunoSEQ multiplex PCR, yet TCRdb's version contains in-frame clones alone and is incomplete. The data show roughly 82,000 clones, with 96% seen just once and approximately 0.41% held by the top ten. What was sequenced was T cells isolated from PBMCs. Receptors originate from a human donor in good health. CDR3s include the opening cysteine and the closing phenylalanine or tryptophan. The order of the fields is CDR3 DNA, CDR3 protein, clone size, D gene, J gene, V gene. A D gene is named only where the DNA matches it firmly. Clone size is given for some rows only: seen once, a few or many times, or a class if the clone is expanded.

DNA: -
CDR3: CASSSSVNQPQHF
size: -
D: -
J: TRBJ1-5
V: TRBV27

DNA: TGTGCCAGCAGCCAACAGGGACAGGGATACGAGCAGTACTTC
CDR3: CASSQQGQGYEQYF
size: -
D: TRBD1
J: TRBJ2-7
V: TRBV7-2

DNA: TGCGCCAGCAGGGAGAATAGCGGGAGGGCCTACGAGCAGTACTTC
CDR3: CASRENSGRAYEQYF
size: -
D: TRBD2
J: TRBJ2-7
V: TRBV5-1

DNA: TGTGCCAGCAGCTTAGGTAGCTCCTACGAGCAGTACTTC
CDR3: CASSLGSSYEQYF
size: -
D: -
J: TRBJ2-7
V: TRBV11-1

DNA: TGTGCCACCAGCAGAGATCAAGGCGGGCTCTCCTCTGGAAACACCATATATTTT
CDR3: CATSRDQGGLSSGNTIYF
size: -
D: -
J: TRBJ1-3
V: TRBV15

DNA: TGTGCCAGCAGCGTTACTAGCGTTCCCTACGAGCAGTACTTC
CDR3: CASSVTSVPYEQYF
size: -
D: TRBD2
J: TRBJ2-7
V: TRBV9

DNA: TGTGCCTGGAACAGACGCACCAATCAGCCCCAGCATTTT
CDR3: CAWNRRTNQPQHF
size: once
D: -
J: TRBJ1-5
V: TRBV30

DNA: TGTGCCAGCAGCTTGGCGGGAGGGCCCGCAGATACGCAGTATTTT
CDR3: CASSLAGGPADTQYF
size: -
D: TRBD2
J: TRBJ2-3
V: TRBV7-9

DNA: TGTGCCAGCACAAGAGGCGGGGCCGGGGAGCTGTTTTTT
CDR3: CASTRGGAGELFF
size: -
D: -
J: TRBJ2-2
V: TRBV25-1

DNA: TGTGCCAGCAAGGAGGCTGATACCGGGGAGCTGTTTTTT
CDR3: CASKEADTGELFF
size: -
D: -
J: TRBJ2-2
V: TRBV27

DNA: TGTGCCAGCCACGGTAACAATGAGCAGTTCTTC
CDR3: CASHGNNEQFF
size: -
D: -
J: TRBJ2-1
V: TRBV7-9

DNA: TGTGCCAGCAGCTTTAGGACAGGCGTGGGAACTAATGAAAAACTGTTTTTT
CDR3: CASSFRTGVGTNEKLFF
size: -
D: TRBD1
J: TRBJ1-4
V: TRBV5-8

DNA: TGTGCCAGCAGTGATCGTGACAGGGAATTGGGCACTGAAGCTTTCTTT
CDR3: CASSDRDRELGTEAFF
size: -
D: TRBD1
J: TRBJ1-1
V: TRBV6-1

DNA: TGTGCCAGTAGTAGACCGGGACAGGGCAATCAGCCCCAGCATTTT
CDR3: CASSRPGQGNQPQHF
size: -
D: TRBD1
J: TRBJ1-5
V: TRBV19

DNA: TGCGCCAGCAGCCTTATACCGGGACAGGGGAATCAGCCCCAGCATTTT
CDR3: CASSLIPGQGNQPQHF
size: -
D: TRBD1
J: TRBJ1-5
V: TRBV5-1

DNA: TGTGCCAGCAGCGATCTAGCGGGAGGATCCGAGCAGTACTTC
CDR3: CASSDLAGGSEQYF
size: -
D: TRBD2
J: TRBJ2-7
V: TRBV28

DNA: TGTGCCACCAATTATGAAAAACTGTTTTTT
CDR3: CATNYEKLFF
size: -
D: -
J: TRBJ1-4
V: TRBV6-6

DNA: TGTGCCAGCAGTTTGGAGACTTCCAGCTCCTACGAGCAGTACTTC
CDR3: CASSLETSSSYEQYF
size: few
D: -
J: TRBJ2-7
V: TRBV6-5

DNA: TGTGCCAGCAGTTGGGACAGGGGTGGTGGCTACACCTTC
CDR3: CASSWDRGGGYTF
size: -
D: TRBD1
J: TRBJ1-2
V: TRBV28

DNA: TGTGCCATCAGTGGGAATATAGCGGGAACCGGGGAGCTGTTTTTT
CDR3: CAISGNIAGTGELFF
size: -
D: TRBD2
J: TRBJ2-2
V: TRBV10-3

DNA: TGTGCCAGCTCACCATTGCGGACTAGCAGTAATGAGCAGTTCTTC
CDR3: CASSPLRTSSNEQFF
size: -
D: TRBD2
J: TRBJ2-1
V: TRBV18

DNA: TGTGCCAGCAGCGTAGATGGGGGGAGAGGCACTGAAGCTTTCTTT
CDR3: CASSVDGGRGTEAFF
size: -
D: -
J: TRBJ1-1
V: TRBV9

DNA: TGCGCCAGCAGCTTTATAGGCAGGTCCCACTCCTACAATGAGCAGTTCTTC
CDR3: CASSFIGRSHSYNEQFF
size: -
D: -
J: TRBJ2-1
V: TRBV5-1

DNA: TGTGCCAGTAGAGGACAGGGAGGCAATCAGCCCCAGCATTTT
CDR3: CASRGQGGNQPQHF
size: -
D: TRBD1
J: TRBJ1-5
V: TRBV19

DNA: TGTGCCAGCAGTTTATGGGACAGGGGAACCTACGAGCAGTACTTC
CDR3: CASSLWDRGTYEQYF
size: -
D: TRBD1
J: TRBJ2-7
V: TRBV28

DNA: TGTGCCAGCAGTTTGGGGGGATTTGGGGTTATGAACACTGAAGCTTTCTTT
CDR3: CASSLGGFGVMNTEAFF
size: few
D: -
J: TRBJ1-1
V: TRBV28

DNA: TGCGCCAGCAGCGGAGCCCTAGCGGGAGCTTCGGGCGAGCAGTACTTC
CDR3: CASSGALAGASGEQYF
size: -
D: TRBD2
J: TRBJ2-7
V: TRBV5-1

DNA: TGTGCCAGCTCACCCCGGGACAGGGGGCTTAATGAGCAGTTCTTC
CDR3: CASSPRDRGLNEQFF
size: -
D: TRBD1
J: TRBJ2-1
V: TRBV18

DNA: TGTGCCAGTAGTATGCGCAATAGGGGGGGCACCGCGCAGTATTTT
CDR3: CASSMRNRGGTAQYF
size: -
D: -
J: TRBJ2-3
V: TRBV19

DNA: TGTGCCTTCCGACAGGGGGTATCAGATACGCAGTATTTT
CDR3: CAFRQGVSDTQYF
size: -
D: TRBD1
J: TRBJ2-3
V: TRBV10-3

DNA: TGTGCCAGCAGCCAAGGGCGGGTTAGGACGGCGGATTTCGAAAAACTGTTTTTT
CDR3: CASSQGRVRTADFEKLFF
size: -
D: -
J: TRBJ1-4
V: TRBV4-2

DNA: TGTGCAACCGGGGTCGCCTCTGGAAACACCATATATTTT
CDR3: CATGVASGNTIYF
size: -
D: -
J: TRBJ1-3
V: TRBV11-2

DNA: TGCAGTGCTAGTCAGGGGTTTGAGCAGTTCTTC
CDR3: CSASQGFEQFF
size: -
D: -
J: TRBJ2-1
V: TRBV20-1

DNA: TGTGCCAGCAGTTTGGGCCAGGATCAGCCCCAGCATTTT
CDR3: CASSLGQDQPQHF
size: -
D: -
J: TRBJ1-5
V: TRBV27

DNA: TGTGCCTGGACGGGCATTTCTCGGGACAGGGGGCTTTTATCACAAGATACGCAGTATTTT
CDR3: CAWTGISRDRGLLSQDTQYF
size: -
D: TRBD1
J: TRBJ2-3
V: TRBV30

DNA: TGCGCCAGCAGCCTATTAACCGGGACAGGGGACGAAAAACTGTTTTTT
CDR3: CASSLLTGTGDEKLFF
size: -
D: TRBD1
J: TRBJ1-4
V: TRBV4-1

DNA: TGCGCCAGCAGCCACCGGATAGCGGGGGCCGCCGGCAATGAGCAGTTCTTC
CDR3: CASSHRIAGAAGNEQFF
size: -
D: TRBD2
J: TRBJ2-1
V: TRBV4-3

DNA: TGTGCCAGCAGCTTGGGAGAGAACACTGAAGCTTTCTTT
CDR3: CASSLGENTEAFF
size: -
D: -
J: TRBJ1-1
V: TRBV5-6

DNA: TGCGCCAGCAGCTTGGGGGGAGCGGGAGAGTACAATGAGCAGTTCTTC
CDR3: CASSLGGAGEYNEQFF
size: -
D: TRBD2
J: TRBJ2-1
V: TRBV5-1

DNA: TGTGCCAGCAGCCCCCTTGAGGGAGTACGGGCTGACGAGCAGTACTTC
CDR3: CASSPLEGVRADEQYF
size: -
D: -
J: TRBJ2-7
V: TRBV7-9

DNA: TGTGCCAGCAGCTTAAACCCAGGGGACGAGCAGTACTTC
CDR3: CASSLNPGDEQYF
size: once
D: -
J: TRBJ2-7
V: TRBV7-3

DNA: TGCGCCAGCAGCTACAGAGAGAGCTCCTACGAGCAGTACTTC
CDR3: CASSYRESSYEQYF
size: -
D: -
J: TRBJ2-7
V: TRBV5-1

DNA: TGTGCCAGCAATCTGGACAGGGAAATGAACAATGAGCAGTTCTTC
CDR3: CASNLDREMNNEQFF
size: -
D: TRBD1
J: TRBJ2-1
V: TRBV28

DNA: TGTGCCAGCAGTGAAAATGGGGCCCCTCAGCCCCAGCATTTT
CDR3: CASSENGAPQPQHF
size: -
D: -
J: TRBJ1-5
V: TRBV2

DNA: TGTGCCAGCAGCACGGGACTAGCGGGAGGGGTAGGAGATACGCAGTATTTT
CDR3: CASSTGLAGGVGDTQYF
size: -
D: TRBD2
J: TRBJ2-3
V: TRBV11-2

DNA: TGTGCCAGCAGTGACAATGTGTACAATGAGCAGTTCTTC
CDR3: CASSDNVYNEQFF
size: -
D: -
J: TRBJ2-1
V: TRBV6-1

DNA: TGCGCCAGCAGCCAAGTCCGGACAGACTCCTATGGCTACACCTTC
CDR3: CASSQVRTDSYGYTF
size: once
D: -
J: TRBJ1-2
V: TRBV4-1

DNA: TGTGCCAGCAGCTACGAAACCACAGTAATAAAAAACATTCAGTACTTC
CDR3: CASSYETTVIKNIQYF
size: -
D: -
J: TRBJ2-4
V: TRBV11-1

DNA: TGTGCCATCAGTAACACAGGGAACACTGAAGCTTTCTTT
CDR3: CAISNTGNTEAFF
size: once
D: -
J: TRBJ1-1
V: TRBV10-3

DNA: TGTGCCAGCAGCCCGGGGACTAGGGATGAGCAGTTCTTC
CDR3: CASSPGTRDEQFF
size: -
D: TRBD2
J: TRBJ2-1
V: TRBV7-3

DNA: TGTGCCAGCAGCTTGGGACTCACCACCGGGTATGAGCAGTTCTTC
CDR3: CASSLGLTTGYEQFF
size: -
D: -
J: TRBJ2-1
V: TRBV9

DNA: TGTGCCAGCAGTACTAGCGGACTCCCCTACAATGAGCAGTTCTTC
CDR3: CASSTSGLPYNEQFF
size: -
D: TRBD2
J: TRBJ2-1
V: TRBV6-4

DNA: TGTGCCAGCAGCCTCCCATTCGGCTACGAGCAGTACTTC
CDR3: CASSLPFGYEQYF
size: -
D: -
J: TRBJ2-7
V: TRBV5-6